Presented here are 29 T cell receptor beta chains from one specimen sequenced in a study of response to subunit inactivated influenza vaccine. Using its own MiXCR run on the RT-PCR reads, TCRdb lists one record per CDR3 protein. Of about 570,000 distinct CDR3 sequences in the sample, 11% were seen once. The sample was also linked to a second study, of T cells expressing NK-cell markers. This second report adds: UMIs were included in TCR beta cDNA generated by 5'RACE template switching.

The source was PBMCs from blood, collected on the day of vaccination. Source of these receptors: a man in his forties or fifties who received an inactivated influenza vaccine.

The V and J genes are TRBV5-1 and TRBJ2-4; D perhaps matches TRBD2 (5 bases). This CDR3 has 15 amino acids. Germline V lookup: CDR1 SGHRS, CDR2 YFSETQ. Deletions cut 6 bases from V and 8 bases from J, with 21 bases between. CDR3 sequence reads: CASTQGSSQKDIQYF. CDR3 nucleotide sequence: TGCGCCAGCACCCAAGGGTCTAGCCAAAAGGACATTCAGTACTTC. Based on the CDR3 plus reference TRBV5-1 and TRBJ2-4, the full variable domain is KAGVTQTPRYLIKTRGQQVTLSCSPISGHRSVSWYQQTPGQGLQFLFEYFSETQRNKGNFPGRFSGRQFSNSRSEMNVSTLELGDSALYLCASTQGSSQKDIQYFGAGTRLSVL.

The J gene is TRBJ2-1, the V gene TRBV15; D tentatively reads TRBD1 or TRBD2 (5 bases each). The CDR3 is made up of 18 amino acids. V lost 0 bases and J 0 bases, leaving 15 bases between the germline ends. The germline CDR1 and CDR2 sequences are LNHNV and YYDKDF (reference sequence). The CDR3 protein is CATSRELWGSGSYNEQFF. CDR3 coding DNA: TGTGCCACCAGCAGAGAGTTGTGGGGGTCCGGCTCCTACAATGAGCAGTTCTTC.

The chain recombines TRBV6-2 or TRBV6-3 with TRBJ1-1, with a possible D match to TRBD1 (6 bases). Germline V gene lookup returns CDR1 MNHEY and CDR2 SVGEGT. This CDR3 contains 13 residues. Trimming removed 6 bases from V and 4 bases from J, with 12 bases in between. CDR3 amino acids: CASRSQGSTEAFF. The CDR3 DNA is TGTGCCAGCAGATCACAGGGTAGCACTGAAGCTTTCTTT.

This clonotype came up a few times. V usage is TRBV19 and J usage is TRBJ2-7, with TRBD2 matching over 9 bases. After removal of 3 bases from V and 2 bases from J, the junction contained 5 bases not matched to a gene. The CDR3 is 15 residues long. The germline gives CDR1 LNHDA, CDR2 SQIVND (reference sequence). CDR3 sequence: CASSISGGKAYEQYF. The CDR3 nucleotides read TGTGCCAGTAGTATTAGCGGGGGTAAAGCCTACGAGCAGTACTTC.

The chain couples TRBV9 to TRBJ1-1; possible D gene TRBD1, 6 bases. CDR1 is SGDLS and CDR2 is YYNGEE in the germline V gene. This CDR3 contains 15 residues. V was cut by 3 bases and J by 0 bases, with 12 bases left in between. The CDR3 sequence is CASSATGSMNTEAFF. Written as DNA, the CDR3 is TGTGCCAGCAGCGCTACAGGGAGTATGAACACTGAAGCTTTCTTT.

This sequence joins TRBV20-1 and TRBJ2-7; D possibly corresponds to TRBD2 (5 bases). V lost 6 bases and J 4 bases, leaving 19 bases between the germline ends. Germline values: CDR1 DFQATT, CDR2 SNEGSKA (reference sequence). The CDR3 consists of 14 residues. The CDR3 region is CSARADGESYEQYF. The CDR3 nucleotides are TGCAGTGCACGGGCAGACGGGGAATCTTACGAGCAGTACTTC.

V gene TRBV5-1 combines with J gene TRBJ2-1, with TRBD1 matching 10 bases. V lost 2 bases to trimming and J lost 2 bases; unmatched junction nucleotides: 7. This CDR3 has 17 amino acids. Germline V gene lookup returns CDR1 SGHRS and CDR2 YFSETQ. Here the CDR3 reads CASSLKTGQGAYNEQFF. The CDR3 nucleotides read TGCGCCAGCAGCTTAAAAACTGGACAGGGGGCCTACAATGAGCAGTTCTTC.

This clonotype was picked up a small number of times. This CDR3 is CASSRLGGDAYQETQYF. The CDR3 DNA reads as TGCGCCAGCAGCCGGCTTGGGGGCGACGCGTACCAAGAGACCCAGTACTTC. J is TRBJ2-5 and V is TRBV5-1; D perhaps matches TRBD1 (6 bases). Per germline, CDR1 SGHRS and CDR2 YFSETQ. This CDR3 is 17 amino acids long. Trimming removed 4 bases from V and 0 bases from J, with 19 bases in between.

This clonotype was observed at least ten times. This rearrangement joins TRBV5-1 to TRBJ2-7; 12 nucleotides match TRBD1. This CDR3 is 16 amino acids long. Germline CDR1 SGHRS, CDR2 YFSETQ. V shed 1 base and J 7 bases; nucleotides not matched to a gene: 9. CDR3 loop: CASSLTGTGGFWEQYF. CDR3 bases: TGCGCCAGCAGCTTGACTGGGACAGGGGGCTTCTGGGAGCAGTACTTC.

The CDR3 nucleotides read TGTGCCAGCAGCCCCTGGACAGGGAGCTACGAGCAGTACTTC. Its protein is CASSPWTGSYEQYF. The chain carries TRBV9 and TRBJ2-7; 8 bases are shared with TRBD1. Germline CDR1 and CDR2: SGDLS and YYNGEE. The ends lost 4 bases at V and 3 bases at J; junction bases unmatched: 6. There are 14 residues in the CDR3.

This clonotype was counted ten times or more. CDR3 bases: TGTGCCAGCAGGACACAGGGGACCCGCACAGATACGCAGTATTTT. Its translation is CASRTQGTRTDTQYF. The chain carries TRBV12-3 or TRBV12-4 and TRBJ2-3, with TRBD1 matching over 7 bases. The CDR3 runs 15 residues. The junction had 7 bases not matched to a gene; V was cut back by 6 bases and J by 1 base.

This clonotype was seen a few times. CDR3 amino acids: CASSQPEGKLFF. The CDR3 nucleotides read TGTGCCAGCAGCCAACCGGAGGGAAAACTGTTTTTT. V and J are TRBV12-3 or TRBV12-4 and TRBJ1-4, with no clear D. The CDR3 is 12 amino acids. Trimming left V 6 bases short and J 10 bases short, with 12 bases between.

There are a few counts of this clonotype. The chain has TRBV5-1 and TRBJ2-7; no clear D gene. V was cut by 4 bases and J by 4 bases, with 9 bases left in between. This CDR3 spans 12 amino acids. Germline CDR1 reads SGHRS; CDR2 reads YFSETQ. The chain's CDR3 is CASSDNGYEQYF. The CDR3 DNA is TGCGCCAGCAGCGATAATGGTTACGAGCAGTACTTC.

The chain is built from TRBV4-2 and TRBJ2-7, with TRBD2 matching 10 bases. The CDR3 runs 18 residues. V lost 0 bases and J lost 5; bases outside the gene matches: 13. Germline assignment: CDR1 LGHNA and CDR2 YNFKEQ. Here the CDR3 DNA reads TGTGCCAGCAGCCAAGAGTCGAGCGGGGGGGCCTTTGCCGACGAGCAGTACTTC. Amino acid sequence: CASSQESSGGAFADEQYF.

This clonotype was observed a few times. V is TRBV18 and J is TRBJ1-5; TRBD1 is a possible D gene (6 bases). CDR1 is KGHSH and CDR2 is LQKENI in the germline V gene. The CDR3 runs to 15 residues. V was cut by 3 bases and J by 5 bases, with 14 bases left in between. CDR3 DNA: TGTGCCAGCTCACCGGACTCGAACAGGGATCAGCCCCAGCATTTT. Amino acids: CASSPDSNRDQPQHF.

CDR3 in DNA: TGTGCCAGCAGCCAAGGACAGGGGGTACTCTTTGGCACCGGGGAGCTGTTTTTT. Translated: CASSQGQGVLFGTGELFF. The V and J genes are TRBV3-1 and TRBJ2-2; TRBD1 matches at 9 bases. Trimming cost V 1 base and J 4 bases; bases outside gene matches: 10. In germline, CDR1 is LGHDT, CDR2 YNNKEL (reference sequence). The CDR3 has 18 amino acids.

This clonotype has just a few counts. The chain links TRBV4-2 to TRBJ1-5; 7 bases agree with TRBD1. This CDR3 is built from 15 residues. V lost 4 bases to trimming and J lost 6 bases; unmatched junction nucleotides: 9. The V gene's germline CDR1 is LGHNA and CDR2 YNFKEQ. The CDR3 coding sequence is TGTGCCAGCAGCCTAGCCGGGACAGCGGGTCAGCCCCAGCATTTT. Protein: CASSLAGTAGQPQHF.

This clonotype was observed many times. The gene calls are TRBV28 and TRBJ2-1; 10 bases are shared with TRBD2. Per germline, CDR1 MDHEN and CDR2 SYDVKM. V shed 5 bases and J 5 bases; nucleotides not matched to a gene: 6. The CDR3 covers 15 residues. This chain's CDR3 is CASSPWTSGNNEQFF. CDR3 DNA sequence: TGTGCCAGCAGTCCCTGGACTAGCGGAAACAATGAGCAGTTCTTC.

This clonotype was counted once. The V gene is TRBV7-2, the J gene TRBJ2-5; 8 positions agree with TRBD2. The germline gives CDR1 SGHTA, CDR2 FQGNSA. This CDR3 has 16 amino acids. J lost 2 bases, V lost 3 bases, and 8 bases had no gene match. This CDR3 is CASSFSVTSGQETQYF. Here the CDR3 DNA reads TGTGCCAGCAGCTTTTCGGTAACTAGCGGACAAGAGACCCAGTACTTC. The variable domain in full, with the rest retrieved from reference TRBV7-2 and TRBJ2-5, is GAGVSQSPSNKVTEKGKDVELRCDPISGHTALYWYRQSLGQGLEFLIYFQGNSAPDKSGLPSDRFSAERTGGSVSTLTIQRTQQEDSAVYLCASSFSVTSGQETQYFGPGTRLLVL.

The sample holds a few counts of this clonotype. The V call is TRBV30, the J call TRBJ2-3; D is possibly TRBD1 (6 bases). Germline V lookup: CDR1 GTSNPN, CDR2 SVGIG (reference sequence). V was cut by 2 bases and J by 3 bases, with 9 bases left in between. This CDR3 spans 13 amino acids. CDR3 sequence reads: CAWSSQGTDTQYF. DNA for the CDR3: TGTGCCTGGAGTTCACAGGGAACAGATACGCAGTATTTT.

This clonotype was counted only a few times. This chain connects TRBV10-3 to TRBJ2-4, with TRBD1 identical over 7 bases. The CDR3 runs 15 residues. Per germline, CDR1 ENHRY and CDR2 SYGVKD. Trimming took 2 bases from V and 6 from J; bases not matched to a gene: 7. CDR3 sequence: CAISERGRSGNIQYF. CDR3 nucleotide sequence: TGTGCCATCAGTGAGAGGGGGCGATCTGGAAACATTCAGTACTTC.

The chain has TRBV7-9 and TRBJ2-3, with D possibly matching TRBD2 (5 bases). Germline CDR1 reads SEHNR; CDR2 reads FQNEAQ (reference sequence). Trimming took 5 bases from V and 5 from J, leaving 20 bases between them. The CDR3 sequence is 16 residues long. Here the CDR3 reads CASSPRVFKVGDTQYF. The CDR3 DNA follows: TGTGCCAGCAGCCCGAGGGTTTTTAAGGTTGGAGATACGCAGTATTTT. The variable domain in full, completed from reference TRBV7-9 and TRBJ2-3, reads DTGVSQNPRHKITKRGQNVTFRCDPISEHNRLYWYRQTLGQGPEFLTYFQNEAQLEKSRLLSDRFSAERPKGSFSTLEIQRTEQGDSAMYLCASSPRVFKVGDTQYFGPGTRLTVL.

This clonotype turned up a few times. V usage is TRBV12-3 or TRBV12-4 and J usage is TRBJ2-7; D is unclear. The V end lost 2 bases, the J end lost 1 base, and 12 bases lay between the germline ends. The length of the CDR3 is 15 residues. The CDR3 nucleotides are TGTGCCAGCAGTTTATATGTAGCTAATTCCTACGAGCAGTACTTC. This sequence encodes CASSLYVANSYEQYF.

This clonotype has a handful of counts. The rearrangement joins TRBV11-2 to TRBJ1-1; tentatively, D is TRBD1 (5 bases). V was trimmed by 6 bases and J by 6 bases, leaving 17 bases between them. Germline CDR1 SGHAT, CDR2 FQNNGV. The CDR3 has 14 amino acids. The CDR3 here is CASRSTFGDAEAFF. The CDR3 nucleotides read TGTGCCAGCAGGTCGACATTTGGGGACGCTGAAGCTTTCTTT.

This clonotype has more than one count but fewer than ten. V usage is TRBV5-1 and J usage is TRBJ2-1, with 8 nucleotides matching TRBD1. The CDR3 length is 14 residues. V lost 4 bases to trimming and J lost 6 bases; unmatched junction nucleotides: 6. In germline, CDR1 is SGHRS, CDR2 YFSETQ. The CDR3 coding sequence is TGCGCCAGCAGCCCAGGGGGCGTGTTCAATGAGCAGTTCTTC. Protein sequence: CASSPGGVFNEQFF.

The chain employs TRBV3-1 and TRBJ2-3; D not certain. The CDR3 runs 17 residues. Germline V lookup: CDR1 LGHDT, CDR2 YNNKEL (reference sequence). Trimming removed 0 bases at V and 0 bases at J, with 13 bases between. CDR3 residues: CASSQDLSSVSTDTQYF. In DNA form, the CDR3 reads TGTGCCAGCAGCCAAGATCTTAGCAGTGTCAGCACAGATACGCAGTATTTT.

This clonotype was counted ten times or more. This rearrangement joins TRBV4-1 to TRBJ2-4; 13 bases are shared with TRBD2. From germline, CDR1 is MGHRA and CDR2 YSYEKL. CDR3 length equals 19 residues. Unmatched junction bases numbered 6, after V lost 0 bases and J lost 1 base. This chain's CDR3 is CASSQDGTSGVLAKNIQYF. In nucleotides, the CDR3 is TGCGCCAGCAGCCAAGACGGGACTAGCGGGGTCCTGGCCAAAAACATTCAGTACTTC.

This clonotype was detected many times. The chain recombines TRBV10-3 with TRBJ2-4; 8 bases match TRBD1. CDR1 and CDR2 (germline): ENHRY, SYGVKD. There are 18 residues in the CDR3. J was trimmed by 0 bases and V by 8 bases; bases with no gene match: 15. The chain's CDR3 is CAISSTGDRNLAKNIQYF. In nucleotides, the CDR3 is TGTGCCATCTCCTCGACAGGGGACCGCAATCTAGCCAAAAACATTCAGTACTTC.

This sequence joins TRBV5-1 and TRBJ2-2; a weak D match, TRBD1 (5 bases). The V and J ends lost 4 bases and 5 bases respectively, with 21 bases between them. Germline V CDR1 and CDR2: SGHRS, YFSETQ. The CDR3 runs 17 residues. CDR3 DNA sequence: TGCGCCAGCAGCCCCAGGGTATTGGGCGGCGGTACCGGGGAGCTGTTTTTT. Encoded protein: CASSPRVLGGGTGELFF.